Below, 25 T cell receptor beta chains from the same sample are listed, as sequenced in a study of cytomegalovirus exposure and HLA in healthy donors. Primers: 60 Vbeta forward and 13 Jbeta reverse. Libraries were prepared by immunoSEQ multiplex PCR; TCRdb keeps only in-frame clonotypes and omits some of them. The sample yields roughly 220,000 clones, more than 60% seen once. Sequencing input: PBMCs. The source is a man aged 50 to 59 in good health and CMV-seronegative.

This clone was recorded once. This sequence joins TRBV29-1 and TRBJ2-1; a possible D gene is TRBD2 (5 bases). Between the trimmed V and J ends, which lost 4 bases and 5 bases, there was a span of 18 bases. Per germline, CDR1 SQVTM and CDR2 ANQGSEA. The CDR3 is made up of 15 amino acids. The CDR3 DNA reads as TGCAGCGTTGGGGGAGAACAGACTCAAAACAATGAGCAGTTCTTC. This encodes CSVGGEQTQNNEQFF.

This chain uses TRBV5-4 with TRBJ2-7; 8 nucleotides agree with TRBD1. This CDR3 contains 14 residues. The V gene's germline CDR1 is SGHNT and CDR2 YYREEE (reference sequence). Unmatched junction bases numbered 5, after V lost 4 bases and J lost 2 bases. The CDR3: CASSGQQGAYEQYF. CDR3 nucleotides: TGTGCCAGCAGCGGCCAACAGGGGGCCTACGAGCAGTACTTC.

DNA for the CDR3: TGTGCCAGCAGCCATACGGACAGGAACACTGAAGCTTTCTTT. It specifies CASSHTDRNTEAFF. V is TRBV4-2 and J is TRBJ1-1; tentative D call: TRBD1 (6 bases). This CDR3 has 14 amino acids. The germline V and J ends were trimmed by 3 bases and 1 base, with 9 bases remaining between them. Germline assignment: CDR1 LGHNA and CDR2 YNFKEQ.

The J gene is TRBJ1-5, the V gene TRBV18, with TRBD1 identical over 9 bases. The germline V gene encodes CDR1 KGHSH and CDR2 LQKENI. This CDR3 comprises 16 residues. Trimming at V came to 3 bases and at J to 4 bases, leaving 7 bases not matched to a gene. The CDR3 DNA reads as TGTGCCAGCTCACCTGCCGGGACAGGGACGAATCAGCCCCAGCATTTT. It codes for CASSPAGTGTNQPQHF.

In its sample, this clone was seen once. CDR3 in amino acids: CSVEWGRATEAFF. The CDR3 coding sequence is TGCAGCGTTGAATGGGGCAGGGCCACTGAAGCTTTCTTT. V gene TRBV29-1 combines with J gene TRBJ1-1; weak D call: TRBD1 (5 bases). This CDR3 contains 13 residues. Germline V CDR1 and CDR2: SQVTM, ANQGSEA. V lost 2 bases and J 4 bases, leaving 11 bases between the germline ends.

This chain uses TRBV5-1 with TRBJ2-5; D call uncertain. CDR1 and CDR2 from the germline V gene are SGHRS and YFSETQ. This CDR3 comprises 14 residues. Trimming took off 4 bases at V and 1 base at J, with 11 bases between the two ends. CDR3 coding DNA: TGCGCCAGCAGCATTAGTAATCCCCAAGAGACCCAGTACTTC. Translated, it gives CASSISNPQETQYF. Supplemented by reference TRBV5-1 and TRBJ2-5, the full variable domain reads KAGVTQTPRYLIKTRGQQVTLSCSPISGHRSVSWYQQTPGQGLQFLFEYFSETQRNKGNFPGRFSGRQFSNSRSEMNVSTLELGDSALYLCASSISNPQETQYFGPGTRLLVL.

The CDR3 here is CSAPRGSTDTQYF. CDR3 in DNA: TGCAGCGCACCAAGGGGGAGCACAGATACGCAGTATTTT. The chain is built from TRBV29-1 and TRBJ2-3, with D perhaps TRBD1 (6 bases). Trimming took 7 bases from V and 0 from J, leaving 11 bases between them. The CDR3 consists of 13 residues. The germline CDR1 and CDR2 sequences are SQVTM and ANQGSEA.

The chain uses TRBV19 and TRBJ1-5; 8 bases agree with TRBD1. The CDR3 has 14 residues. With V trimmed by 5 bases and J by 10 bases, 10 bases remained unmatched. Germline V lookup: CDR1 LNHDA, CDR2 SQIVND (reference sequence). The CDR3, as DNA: TGTGCCAGTAGTTCGGGACAGGATCGTCACCCCCAGCATTTT. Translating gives CASSSGQDRHPQHF.

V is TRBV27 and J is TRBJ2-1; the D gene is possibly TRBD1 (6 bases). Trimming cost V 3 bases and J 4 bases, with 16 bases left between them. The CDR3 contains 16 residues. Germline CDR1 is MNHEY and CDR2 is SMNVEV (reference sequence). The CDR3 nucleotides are TGTGCCAGCAGTTTCTTAGTGGGGGCTAAATACAATGAGCAGTTCTTC. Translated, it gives CASSFLVGAKYNEQFF.

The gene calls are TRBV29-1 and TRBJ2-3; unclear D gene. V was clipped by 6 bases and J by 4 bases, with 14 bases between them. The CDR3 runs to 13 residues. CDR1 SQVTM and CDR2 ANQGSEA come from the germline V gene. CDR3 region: CSVCNFGSDTQYF. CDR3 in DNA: TGCAGCGTGTGCAATTTCGGTTCAGATACGCAGTATTTT.

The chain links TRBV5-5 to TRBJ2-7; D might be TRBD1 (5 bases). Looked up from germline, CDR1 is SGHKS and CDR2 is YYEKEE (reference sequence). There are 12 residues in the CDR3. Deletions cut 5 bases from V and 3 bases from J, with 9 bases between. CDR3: CASSFDSYEQYF. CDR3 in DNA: TGTGCCAGCAGTTTCGACAGCTACGAGCAGTACTTC. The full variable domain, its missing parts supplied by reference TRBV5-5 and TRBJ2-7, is DAGVTQSPTHLIKTRGQQVTLRCSPISGHKSVSWYQQVLGQGPQFIFQYYEKEERGRGNFPDRFSARQFPNYSSELNVNALLLGDSALYLCASSFDSYEQYFGPGTRLTVT.

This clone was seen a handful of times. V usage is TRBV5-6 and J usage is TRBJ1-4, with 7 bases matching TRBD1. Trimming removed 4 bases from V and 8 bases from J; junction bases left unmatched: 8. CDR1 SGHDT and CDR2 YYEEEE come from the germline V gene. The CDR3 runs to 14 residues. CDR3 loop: CASSRDSETEKLFF. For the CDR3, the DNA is TGTGCCAGCAGCCGGGACAGCGAAACCGAAAAACTGTTTTTT.

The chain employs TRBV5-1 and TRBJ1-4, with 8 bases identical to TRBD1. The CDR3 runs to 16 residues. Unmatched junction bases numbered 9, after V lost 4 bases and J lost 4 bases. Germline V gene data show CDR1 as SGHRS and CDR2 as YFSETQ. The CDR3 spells CASSLLGQGLNEKLFF. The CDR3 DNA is TGCGCCAGCAGCCTCCTAGGACAGGGCCTTAATGAAAAACTGTTTTTT.

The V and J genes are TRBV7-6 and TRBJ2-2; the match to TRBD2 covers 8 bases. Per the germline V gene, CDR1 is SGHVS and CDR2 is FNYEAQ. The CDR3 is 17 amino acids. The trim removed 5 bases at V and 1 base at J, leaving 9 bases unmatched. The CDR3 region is CASSPATGGLNTGELFF. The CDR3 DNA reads TGTGCCAGCAGCCCCGCAACGGGAGGGTTGAACACCGGGGAGCTGTTTTTT. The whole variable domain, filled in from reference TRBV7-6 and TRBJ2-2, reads GAGVSQSPRYKVTKRGQDVALRCDPISGHVSLYWYRQALGQGPEFLTYFNYEAQQDKSGLPNDRFSAERPEGSISTLTIQRTEQRDSAMYRCASSPATGGLNTGELFFGEGSRLTVL.

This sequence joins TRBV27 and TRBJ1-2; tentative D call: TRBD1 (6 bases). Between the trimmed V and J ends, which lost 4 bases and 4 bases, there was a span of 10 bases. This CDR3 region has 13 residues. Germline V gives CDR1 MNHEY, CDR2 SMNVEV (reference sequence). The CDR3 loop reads CASSWTEGYGYTF. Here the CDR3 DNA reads TGTGCCAGCAGTTGGACAGAGGGCTATGGCTACACCTTC.

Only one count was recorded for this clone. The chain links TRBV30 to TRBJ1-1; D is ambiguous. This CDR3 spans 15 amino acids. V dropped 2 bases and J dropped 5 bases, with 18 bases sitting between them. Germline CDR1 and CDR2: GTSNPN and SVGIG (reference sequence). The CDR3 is CAWSPYENRRTEAFF. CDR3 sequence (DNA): TGTGCCTGGAGTCCCTACGAGAATCGGCGGACTGAAGCTTTCTTT.

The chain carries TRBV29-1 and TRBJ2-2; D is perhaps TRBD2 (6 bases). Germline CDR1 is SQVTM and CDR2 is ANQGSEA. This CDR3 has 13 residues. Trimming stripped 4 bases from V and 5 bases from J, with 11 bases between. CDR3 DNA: TGCAGCGTTGTTCGGAGCGGGACCGGGGAGCTGTTTTTT. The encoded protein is CSVVRSGTGELFF.

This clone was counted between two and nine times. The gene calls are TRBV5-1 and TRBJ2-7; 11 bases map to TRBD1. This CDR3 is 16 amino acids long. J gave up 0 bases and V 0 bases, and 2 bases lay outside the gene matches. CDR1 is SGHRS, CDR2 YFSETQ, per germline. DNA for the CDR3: TGCGCCAGCAGCTTGGAAGGGACAGGGGGCTCCTACGAGCAGTACTTC. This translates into CASSLEGTGGSYEQYF.

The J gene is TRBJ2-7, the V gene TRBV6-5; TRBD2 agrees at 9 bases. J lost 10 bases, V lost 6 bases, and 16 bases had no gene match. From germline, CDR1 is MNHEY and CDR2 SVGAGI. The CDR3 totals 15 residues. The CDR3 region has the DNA TGTGCCAGCAGCCCGGGACTAGCACGGTTCTTTACCCAGTACTTC. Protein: CASSPGLARFFTQYF.

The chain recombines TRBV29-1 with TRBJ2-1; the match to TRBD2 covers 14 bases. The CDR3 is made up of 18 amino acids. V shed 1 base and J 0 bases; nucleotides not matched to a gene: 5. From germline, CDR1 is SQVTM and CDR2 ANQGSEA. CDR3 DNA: TGCAGCGTTGAAGGACTAGCGGGAGGGCAAAGCTCCTACAATGAGCAGTTCTTC. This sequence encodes CSVEGLAGGQSSYNEQFF.

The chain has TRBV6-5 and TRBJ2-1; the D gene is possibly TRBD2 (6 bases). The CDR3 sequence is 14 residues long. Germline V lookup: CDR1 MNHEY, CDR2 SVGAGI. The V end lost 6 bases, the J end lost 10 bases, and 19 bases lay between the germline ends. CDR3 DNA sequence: TGTGCCAGCAGGATTGGGTGGGCGGGGCCAGAGCAGTTCTTC. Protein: CASRIGWAGPEQFF.

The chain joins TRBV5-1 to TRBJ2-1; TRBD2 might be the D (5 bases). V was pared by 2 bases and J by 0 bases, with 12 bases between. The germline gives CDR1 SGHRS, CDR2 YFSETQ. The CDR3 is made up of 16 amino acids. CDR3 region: CASSFGNGNSYNEQFF. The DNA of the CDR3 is TGCGCCAGCAGCTTTGGTAACGGGAACTCCTACAATGAGCAGTTCTTC.

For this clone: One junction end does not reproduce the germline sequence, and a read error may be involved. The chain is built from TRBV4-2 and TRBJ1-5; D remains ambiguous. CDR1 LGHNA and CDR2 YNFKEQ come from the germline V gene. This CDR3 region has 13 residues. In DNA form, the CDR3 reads TGTGCCGGCAGCTCCCTCGGTTCTTTGCCCCAGCATTTT. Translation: CAGSSLGSLPQHF.

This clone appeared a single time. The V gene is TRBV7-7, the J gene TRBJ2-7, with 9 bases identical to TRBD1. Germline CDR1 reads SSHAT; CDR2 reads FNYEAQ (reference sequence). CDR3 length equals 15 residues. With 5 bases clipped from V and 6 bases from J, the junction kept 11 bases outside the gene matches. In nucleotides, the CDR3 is TGTGCCAGCAGCGAGACGGGGACAGGGTTCTCCGAGCAGTACTTC. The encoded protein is CASSETGTGFSEQYF.

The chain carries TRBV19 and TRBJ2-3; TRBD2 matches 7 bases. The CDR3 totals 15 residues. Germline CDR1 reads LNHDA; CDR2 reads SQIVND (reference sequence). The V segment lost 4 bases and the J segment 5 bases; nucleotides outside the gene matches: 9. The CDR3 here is CASSNDGRKEDTQYF. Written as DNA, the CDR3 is TGTGCCAGTAGTAACGACGGGAGGAAAGAAGATACGCAGTATTTT.